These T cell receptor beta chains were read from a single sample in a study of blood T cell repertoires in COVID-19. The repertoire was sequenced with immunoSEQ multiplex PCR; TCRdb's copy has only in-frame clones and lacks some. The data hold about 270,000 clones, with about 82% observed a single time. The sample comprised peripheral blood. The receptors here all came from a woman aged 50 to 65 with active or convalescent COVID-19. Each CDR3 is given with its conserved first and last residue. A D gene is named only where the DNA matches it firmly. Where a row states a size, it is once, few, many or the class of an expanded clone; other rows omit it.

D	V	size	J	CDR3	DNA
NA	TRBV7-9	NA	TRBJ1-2	CASSLVREDYGYTF	TGTGCCAGCAGCTTAGTTAGGGAGGACTATGGCTACACCTTC
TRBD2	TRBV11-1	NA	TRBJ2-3	CASSLTLAGVRDTQYF	TGTGCCAGCAGCTTAACCCTAGCGGGGGTGAGAGATACGCAGTATTTT
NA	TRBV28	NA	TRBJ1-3	CASIGTFWGNTIYF	TGTGCCAGCATTGGGACTTTTTGGGGAAACACCATATATTTT
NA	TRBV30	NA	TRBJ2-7	CAWSSSGEQYF	TGTGCCTGGAGCTCCTCAGGGGAGCAGTACTTC
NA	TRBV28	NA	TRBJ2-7	CASSSGGSSSYEQYF	TGTGCCAGCAGTTCGGGGGGCAGCAGCTCCTACGAGCAGTACTTC
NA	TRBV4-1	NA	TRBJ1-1	CASSLVGRGKGEAFF	TGCGCCAGCAGCCTCGTAGGCCGGGGGAAGGGGGAAGCTTTCTTT
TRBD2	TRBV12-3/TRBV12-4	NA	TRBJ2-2	CASAGVAAGELFF	TGTGCCAGTGCGGGAGTTGCTGCCGGGGAGCTGTTTTTT
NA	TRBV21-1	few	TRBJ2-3	CASSPTGSEKTDTQYF	TGTGCCAGCAGTCCAACGGGATCTGAAAAAACAGATACGCAGTATTTT
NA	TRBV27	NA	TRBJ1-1	CASSLGGSVLKAFF	TGTGCCAGCAGTTTAGGTGGAAGCGTACTGAAAGCTTTCTTT
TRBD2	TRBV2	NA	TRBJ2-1	CASSSGGNEQFF	TGTGCCAGCAGTTCGGGGGGCAATGAGCAGTTCTTC
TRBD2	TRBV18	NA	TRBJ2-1	CASSILAGAYNEQFF	TGTGCCAGCTCAATCTTAGCGGGAGCGTACAATGAGCAGTTCTTC
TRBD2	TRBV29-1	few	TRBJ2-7	CSAIAGVGYEQYF	TGCAGCGCTATAGCGGGAGTCGGCTACGAGCAGTACTTC
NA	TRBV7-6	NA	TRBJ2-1	CASSLWRDSYNEQFF	TGTGCCAGCAGCTTATGGCGGGACTCCTACAATGAGCAGTTCTTC
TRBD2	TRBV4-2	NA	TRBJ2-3	CASSQEASGSLGDTQYF	TGTGCCAGCAGCCAAGAAGCTAGCGGGAGTTTGGGAGATACGCAGTATTTT
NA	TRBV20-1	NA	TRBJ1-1	CSANRDTLAFF	TGCAGTGCTAACCGGGACACATTGGCTTTCTTT
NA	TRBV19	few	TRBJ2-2	CASSIHQLGPNTGELFF	TGTGCCAGTAGTATACATCAACTAGGACCGAACACCGGGGAGCTGTTTTTT
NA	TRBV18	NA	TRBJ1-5	CASSVRGVNQPQHF	TGTGCCAGCTCAGTACGGGGGGTTAATCAGCCCCAGCATTTT
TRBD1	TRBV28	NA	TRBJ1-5	CATGGTSNQPQHF	TGTGCGACAGGGGGAACTAGCAATCAGCCCCAGCATTTT
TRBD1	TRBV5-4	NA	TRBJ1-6	CASSSGQGGNSPLHF	TGTGCCAGCAGCTCCGGACAGGGTGGGAATTCACCCCTCCACTTT
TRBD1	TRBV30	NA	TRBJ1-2	CAWDRGNYGYTF	TGTGCCTGGGACAGGGGTAACTATGGCTACACCTTC